These 31 T cell receptor beta chains were sequenced from one sample in a study of graft-versus-host responses after intestinal transplantation. Data came from immunoSEQ multiplex PCR; TCRdb stores just in-frame clones and leaves some out. Among over 3,000 clones listed, roughly a third were seen once. Sequencing was performed on alloreactive CD4+ T cells from a mixed lymphocyte reaction culture, taken before transplantation. The subset is: CFSE-low proliferating T cells sorted from roughly 6-day pre-transplant mixed lymphocyte reaction (GvH or HvG direction). These receptors all come from a human patient who was an organ donor for intestinal transplantation.

This clone is labeled large. J is TRBJ1-2 and V is TRBV6-1; TRBD1 aligns across 9 bases. V dropped 6 bases and J dropped 4; count of bases not matched to a gene: 6. This CDR3 spans 14 amino acids. Per germline, CDR1 MNHNS and CDR2 SASEGT. CDR3 nucleotide sequence: TGTGCCAGCAGGAGGACAGGGGAGATCTATGGCTACACCTTC. Its translation is CASRRTGEIYGYTF.

By share of the sample, this clone is large. The same CDR3 is also encoded by other DNA sequences in this sample. This chain connects TRBV18 to TRBJ1-6, with D possibly being TRBD1 (6 bases). Trimming pared 1 base from V and 8 bases from J, leaving 6 bases between. CDR1 and CDR2 from the germline V gene are KGHSH and LQKENI. There are 13 residues in the CDR3. The CDR3 sequence is CASSPQGDSPLHF. The CDR3 DNA reads as TGTGCCAGCTCACCACAGGGGGATTCACCCCTCCACTTT.

CDR3 loop: CASSPQATDTQYF. As DNA, the CDR3 is TGTGCCAGCTCTCCCCAGGCCACAGATACGCAGTATTTT. The gene calls are TRBV18 and TRBJ2-3, with D unresolved. Trimming removed 6 bases at V and 2 bases at J, with 9 bases between. Germline V lookup: CDR1 KGHSH, CDR2 LQKENI. This CDR3 contains 13 residues.

This clone has only a few counts. The chain has TRBV9 and TRBJ1-1; no firm D call. CDR1 and CDR2 (germline): SGDLS, YYNGEE. CDR3 length equals 14 residues. Trimming removed 0 bases from V and 1 base from J, with 7 bases in between. CDR3 residues: CASSVDIRNTEAFF. The CDR3 DNA reads TGTGCCAGCAGCGTAGACATAAGGAACACTGAAGCTTTCTTT.

V usage is TRBV29-1 and J usage is TRBJ1-2; D unclear. Germline V gene data show CDR1 as SQVTM and CDR2 as ANQGSEA. V lost 3 bases, J lost 4 bases, and 21 bases lay in between. The CDR3 is made up of 16 amino acids. The CDR3 nucleotides read TGCAGCGTTGAGTTCCTCCTCTGGCCAGGCCGCTATGGCTACACCTTC. This sequence encodes CSVEFLLWPGRYGYTF. Variable domain in full (rest from reference TRBV29-1 and TRBJ1-2): SAVISQKPSRDICQRGTSLTIQCQVDSQVTMMFWYRQQPGQSLTLIATANQGSEATYESGFVIDKFPISRPNLTFSTLTVSNMSPEDSSIYLCSVEFLLWPGRYGYTFGSGTRLTVV.

This clone is termed large. This chain joins TRBV19 and TRBJ1-3; weak D call: TRBD1 (5 bases). The V gene lost 3 bases and the J gene lost 0 bases, with 15 bases spanning the gap. Germline-derived CDR1 and CDR2 are LNHDA and SQIVND (reference sequence). CDR3 length: 17 amino acids. This CDR3 reads CASSIGGPIISGNTIYF. The CDR3 DNA follows: TGTGCCAGTAGTATCGGGGGTCCAATCATCTCTGGAAACACCATATATTTT.

The rearrangement links TRBV28 to TRBJ2-6; TRBD2 agrees at 7 bases. The V and J ends lost 7 bases and 1 base, in that order; junction bases with no gene match: 4. The CDR3 has 15 amino acids. The germline V gene encodes CDR1 MDHEN and CDR2 SYDVKM. The CDR3 DNA follows: TGTGCCAGCACCTCGGGGGGATCTGGGGCCAACGTCCTGACTTTC. Protein product: CASTSGGSGANVLTF.

Here the CDR3 reads CASSSINGANTEAFF. The CDR3 coding sequence is TGTGCCAGTAGTTCGATCAACGGAGCCAACACTGAAGCTTTCTTT. This sequence joins TRBV19 and TRBJ1-1; D remains ambiguous. Germline CDR1 LNHDA, CDR2 SQIVND (reference sequence). V was pared by 5 bases and J by 2 bases, with 15 bases between. This CDR3 spans 15 amino acids.

This clone is medium-sized. The V gene is TRBV10-3, the J gene TRBJ2-7; TRBD1 agrees at 8 bases. Germline loops: CDR1 ENHRY, CDR2 SYGVKD. Unmatched junction bases numbered 3, after V lost 4 bases and J lost 1 base. CDR3 length equals 14 residues. CDR3 amino acids: CAISGTGTSYEQYF. CDR3 DNA sequence: TGTGCCATCAGTGGGACAGGGACGTCCTACGAGCAGTACTTC.

The sample holds a few counts of this clone. Relative to the germline gene, one junction end is altered; a read error may explain this. V usage is TRBV5-1 and J usage is TRBJ1-2, with D tentatively TRBD1 (5 bases). The CDR3 loop spans 13 amino acids. Germline V gene lookup returns CDR1 SGHRS and CDR2 YFSETQ. CDR3 in DNA: TGTGCCAGCAGCTCGAGGGGCCCTTACGGCTACACCTTC. Protein product: CASSSRGPYGYTF.

The genes are TRBV5-6 and TRBJ1-1; the D is unclear. Per the germline V gene, CDR1 is SGHDT and CDR2 is YYEEEE. This CDR3 comprises 16 residues. Trimming took off 6 bases at V and 5 bases at J, with 23 bases between the two ends. CDR3 residues: CASTVGFGRVETEAFF. CDR3 nucleotide sequence: TGTGCCAGCACTGTGGGATTCGGGAGGGTGGAAACTGAAGCTTTCTTT.

The V gene is TRBV10-1, the J gene TRBJ1-2; 10 nucleotides line up with TRBD1. The V gene end was trimmed by 2 bases and the J gene end by 3 bases; junction bases not matched to a gene: 3. This CDR3 spans 15 amino acids. CDR1 is WNHNN, CDR2 SYGVQD, per germline (reference sequence). The CDR3 DNA is TGCGCCAGCAGTGAGCCAGGACAGGGGGACTATGGCTACACCTTC. It specifies CASSEPGQGDYGYTF.

The genes are TRBV5-4 and TRBJ2-7; TRBD1 agrees at 7 bases. CDR3 length equals 15 residues. Trimming cost V 0 bases and J 2 bases; bases outside gene matches: 5. Germline assignment: CDR1 SGHNT and CDR2 YYREEE (reference sequence). The CDR3 DNA reads as TGTGCCAGCAGCTTGGTACGTCAGGGGGCCTACGAGCAGTACTTC. Translation gives CASSLVRQGAYEQYF.

The V gene is TRBV11-2, the J gene TRBJ2-3; D gene ambiguous. The germline V gene has CDR1 SGHAT and CDR2 FQNNGV. CDR3 size: 11 residues. The V end was cut by 4 bases, the J end by 6 bases, with 5 bases between. CDR3 region: CASSSLDTQYF. The CDR3 DNA follows: TGTGCCAGCAGCTCTCTCGATACGCAGTATTTT. The full variable domain, completed using reference TRBV11-2 and TRBJ2-3, is EAGVAQSPRYKIIEKRQSVAFWCNPISGHATLYWYQQILGQGPKLLIQFQNNGVVDDSQLPKDRFSAERLKGVDSTLKIQPAKLEDSAVYLCASSSLDTQYFGPGTRLTVL.

This clone turned up a few times. The chain recombines TRBV9 with TRBJ2-7; tentative D call: TRBD2 (7 bases). CDR1 is SGDLS and CDR2 is YYNGEE in the germline V gene. The CDR3 has 15 residues. The V and J ends lost 0 bases and 3 bases respectively, with 13 bases between them. CDR3 sequence (DNA): TGTGCCAGCAGCGTAGACGCGGGGGCGAACTACGAGCAGTACTTC. Translated, it gives CASSVDAGANYEQYF.

CDR3 sequence (DNA): TGTGCCAGCAGTGAAGCGCGGAATTACGGACAGATCAATCAGCCCCAGCATTTT. Its translation is CASSEARNYGQINQPQHF. The rearrangement joins TRBV6-1 to TRBJ1-5; a weak D match, TRBD1 (6 bases). V was shortened by 0 bases and J by 3 bases, with 18 bases between the two germline ends. This CDR3 is 18 amino acids long. CDR1 is MNHNS, CDR2 SASEGT, per germline.

The rearrangement joins TRBV7-9 to TRBJ1-1; D is unclear. V was shortened by 4 bases and J by 8 bases, with 17 bases between the two germline ends. This CDR3 has 14 residues. In germline, CDR1 is SEHNR, CDR2 FQNEAQ (reference sequence). CDR3 DNA: TGTGCCAGCAGCTCCAGCCCCTCCCGGGAGGAAGCTTTCTTT. Translating it yields CASSSSPSREEAFF.

The chain employs TRBV28 and TRBJ1-1; D may be TRBD1 (6 bases). Germline CDR1 is MDHEN and CDR2 is SYDVKM. This CDR3 spans 12 amino acids. V gave up 7 bases and J gave up 11 bases, with 17 bases separating them. CDR3 in amino acids: CASITTGSMAFF. CDR3 DNA sequence: TGTGCCAGCATCACAACAGGGAGTATGGCTTTCTTT. The whole variable domain, filled in from reference TRBV28 and TRBJ1-1, reads DVKVTQSSRYLVKRTGEKVFLECVQDMDHENMFWYRQDPGLGLRLIYFSYDVKMKEKGDIPEGYSVSREKKERFSLILESASTNQTSMYLCASITTGSMAFFGQGTRLTVV.

This clone came up a few times. This rearrangement joins TRBV5-1 to TRBJ2-5; TRBD2 might be the D (7 bases). Germline V gene data show CDR1 as SGHRS and CDR2 as YFSETQ. The CDR3 consists of 14 residues. Trimming cost V 2 bases and J 4 bases, with 12 bases left between them. The CDR3 loop is CASSFGGGGETQYF. The CDR3 DNA is TGCGCCAGCAGCTTTGGGGGCGGGGGAGAGACCCAGTACTTC.

This clone is medium-sized by share. V is TRBV5-1 and J is TRBJ1-5; D not certain. The CDR3 runs 14 residues. The germline CDR1 and CDR2 sequences are SGHRS and YFSETQ. V lost 4 bases, J lost 2 bases, and 10 bases lay in between. CDR3 DNA sequence: TGCGCCAGCAGCCCAAGTGGGGGCAATCAGCCCCAGCATTTT. Amino acid sequence: CASSPSGGNQPQHF.

This clone is medium-sized. The chain combines TRBV4-1 with TRBJ2-2; TRBD2 aligns across 8 bases. With 1 base clipped from V and 1 base from J, the junction kept 2 bases outside the gene matches. Germline-derived CDR1 and CDR2 are MGHRA and YSYEKL. The CDR3 is 16 residues long. The CDR3 loop reads CASSQVLAVNTGELFF. The CDR3 DNA reads TGCGCCAGCAGCCAAGTACTAGCGGTGAACACCGGGGAGCTGTTTTTT.

In the case of this clone: At one boundary the junction diverges from the germline segment, which might be a read error. The genes are TRBV28 and TRBJ2-7, with D unresolved. Germline V gives CDR1 MDHEN, CDR2 SYDVKM. The CDR3 is 12 amino acids. CDR3 sequence (DNA): TGTGCCAGCAGTTTACCGGCTACCCCTCAGGATTTC. Translating gives CASSLPATPQDF.

There are a few counts of this clone. The chain links TRBV6-1 to TRBJ1-2; weak D call: TRBD1 (5 bases). The CDR3 covers 15 residues. The germline V gene has CDR1 MNHNS and CDR2 SASEGT. The V end lost 6 bases, the J end lost 6 bases, and 20 bases lay between the germline ends. Here the CDR3 DNA reads TGTGCCAGCAGAGGGTCAGGGCTACTAAGAAATGGCTACACCTTC. It encodes CASRGSGLLRNGYTF.

The chain links TRBV30 to TRBJ1-4, with 8 bases aligning to TRBD1. This CDR3 spans 15 amino acids. Per germline, CDR1 GTSNPN and CDR2 SVGIG (reference sequence). V lost 3 bases and J lost 7; bases outside the gene matches: 10. This CDR3 reads CAWSGQGDGGEKLFF. The CDR3 region has the DNA TGTGCCTGGAGCGGACAGGGCGATGGGGGTGAAAAACTGTTTTTT.

This clone was seen more than once but under ten times. The chain joins TRBV5-4 to TRBJ2-7, with D possibly TRBD1 on 6 matching bases. Trimming took 4 bases from V and 2 from J, leaving 7 bases between them. The CDR3 totals 12 residues. The germline V gene encodes CDR1 SGHNT and CDR2 YYREEE (reference sequence). The CDR3 DNA reads as TGTGCCAGCAGCCGGGACACCTACGAGCAGTACTTC. It yields the protein CASSRDTYEQYF.

The V call is TRBV4-1, the J call TRBJ1-2, with 9 bases fitting TRBD1. Looked up from germline, CDR1 is MGHRA and CDR2 is YSYEKL. After removal of 4 bases from V and 4 bases from J, the junction contained 7 bases not matched to a gene. The CDR3 loop spans 15 amino acids. The CDR3 is CASSLDRGSAYGYTF. The CDR3 DNA reads as TGCGCCAGCAGCCTTGACAGGGGGTCGGCCTATGGCTACACCTTC.

The chain carries TRBV11-1 and TRBJ1-6; the D is unclear. CDR1 and CDR2 from the germline V gene are SGHAT and FQDESV (reference sequence). V lost 2 bases, J lost 8 bases, and 4 bases lay in between. The CDR3 totals 12 residues. In nucleotides, the CDR3 is TGTGCCAGCAGCTTATCTTATTCACCCCTCCACTTT. It translates to CASSLSYSPLHF.

This clone was seen only a few times. The J gene is TRBJ2-7, the V gene TRBV7-1, with a possible D match to TRBD1 (6 bases). TRBV7-1 counts as an open reading frame of uncertain function. The V end lost 5 bases, the J end lost 2 bases, and 13 bases lay between the germline ends. The CDR3 loop spans 14 amino acids. Written as DNA, the CDR3 is TGTGCCAGCAGCGCACAGGGTGGCCCCTACGAGCAGTACTTC. Translating it yields CASSAQGGPYEQYF.

The chain recombines TRBV7-9 with TRBJ2-6; D remains ambiguous. The germline V gene has CDR1 SEHNR and CDR2 FQNEAQ (reference sequence). The CDR3 covers 13 residues. V lost 2 bases to trimming and J lost 5 bases, with 4 bases between them. The CDR3 here is CASSLLRANVLTF. The CDR3 DNA reads as TGTGCCAGCAGCTTATTGAGGGCCAACGTCCTGACTTTC.

This chain joins TRBV6-1 and TRBJ1-6; 7 nucleotides agree with TRBD1. This CDR3 is built from 13 residues. V shed 8 bases, J shed 7 bases, and the junction held 5 bases outside the gene matches. Germline V gene sequence: CDR1 MNHNS, CDR2 SASEGT. The CDR3 protein is CASSGTVNSPLHF. CDR3 sequence (DNA): TGTGCCAGCTCCGGGACAGTGAATTCACCCCTCCACTTT.

The chain combines TRBV5-4 with TRBJ2-3, with D possibly being TRBD2 (6 bases). The ends were cut back, 4 bases at V and 3 bases at J, with 15 bases in the middle. CDR1 and CDR2 from the germline V gene are SGHNT and YYREEE (reference sequence). This CDR3 region has 15 residues. As DNA, the CDR3 is TGTGCCAGCAGCCCGACGGAGGGATGGACAGATACGCAGTATTTT. This gives the protein CASSPTEGWTDTQYF.